The 18 T cell receptor beta chains reported below all come from one sample, sequenced in a study of T cells in Graves' hyperthyroidism and ophthalmopathy. It was RNA transcripts that yielded the amplified TCR beta CDR3 regions. With the HTBI primer set, the TCR CDR3 went through a first round of RT-PCR. TCRdb recomputed calls from the multiplex PCR reads with MiXCR, one row per CDR3 protein. Found here are about 180,000 distinct CDR3 sequences, around 15% of them singletons; the top ten hold roughly 32%. The source material was blood. The receptors were gathered from a woman aged 50 to 60 with Graves' hyperthyroidism.

This chain joins TRBV20-1 and TRBJ2-5, with D perhaps matching TRBD1 (6 bases). Germline lookup yields CDR1 DFQATT and CDR2 SNEGSKA (reference sequence). Trimming shortened V by 4 bases and J by 13 bases, and 13 bases separated the two germline ends. The CDR3 sequence is 10 residues long. The CDR3 bases are TGCAGTGCTAAACACAGGGCCCGGTACTTC. It is translated as CSAKHRARYF.

This clonotype was seen ten or more times. The J gene is TRBJ1-1, the V gene TRBV5-1, with TRBD1 identical over 7 bases. This CDR3 is built from 14 residues. Per the germline V gene, CDR1 is SGHRS and CDR2 is YFSETQ. Trimming removed 4 bases from V and 4 bases from J; junction bases left unmatched: 7. In nucleotides, the CDR3 is TGCGCCAGCAGCCCATCGACAGGGACCACTGAAGCTTTCTTT. This sequence encodes CASSPSTGTTEAFF. Supplemented by reference TRBV5-1 and TRBJ1-1, the full variable domain reads KAGVTQTPRYLIKTRGQQVTLSCSPISGHRSVSWYQQTPGQGLQFLFEYFSETQRNKGNFPGRFSGRQFSNSRSEMNVSTLELGDSALYLCASSPSTGTTEAFFGQGTRLTVV.

This clonotype has a count of ten or more. The chain couples TRBV5-1 to TRBJ2-1; 10 nucleotides align to TRBD2. Per the germline V gene, CDR1 is SGHRS and CDR2 is YFSETQ. Germline trimming cut 5 bases from V and 9 bases from J; bases unmatched to any gene: 14. There are 16 residues in the CDR3. The CDR3 DNA sequence: TGCGCCAGCAGGGTCACTAGCGGGGCCTCCCGGGGTGAGCAGTTCTTC. This sequence encodes CASRVTSGASRGEQFF.

This clonotype was counted between two and nine times. The chain uses TRBV18 and TRBJ1-1, with D tentatively TRBD1 (5 bases). Germline-derived CDR1 and CDR2 are KGHSH and LQKENI. V shed 2 bases and J shed 1 base, with 11 bases lying between them. The CDR3 has 15 residues. CDR3 in DNA: TGTGCCAGCTCACCAATAAGACAGACGAACACTGAAGCTTTCTTT. Translating it yields CASSPIRQTNTEAFF. Based on the CDR3 plus reference TRBV18 and TRBJ1-1, the full variable domain is NAGVMQNPRHLVRRRGQEARLRCSPMKGHSHVYWYRQLPEEGLKFMVYLQKENIIDESGMPKERFSAEFPKEGPSILRIQQVVRGDSAAYFCASSPIRQTNTEAFFGQGTRLTVV.

This clonotype was seen at least ten times. This rearrangement joins TRBV7-9 to TRBJ1-4; D unclear. The CDR3 runs 15 residues. Germline V lookup: CDR1 SEHNR, CDR2 FQNEAQ (reference sequence). V lost 5 bases and J lost 1, with 11 bases in between. In nucleotides, the CDR3 is TGTGCCAGCAGCCCCCCCGGGAGAACTAATGAAAAACTGTTTTTT. It is translated as CASSPPGRTNEKLFF.

Many counts were recorded for this clonotype. The genes are TRBV27 and TRBJ1-2; D is ambiguous. The CDR3 totals 15 residues. Germline V gene lookup returns CDR1 MNHEY and CDR2 SMNVEV (reference sequence). V lost 2 bases to trimming and J lost 0 bases, with 10 bases between them. CDR3 in DNA: TGTGCCAGCAGTTTAGAGGCGAAACCTAACTATGGCTACACCTTC. The encoded protein is CASSLEAKPNYGYTF.

The table lists this clonotype with many counts. J is TRBJ2-1 and V is TRBV19, with 9 nucleotides matching TRBD2. V was pared by 2 bases and J by 0 bases, with 14 bases of the junction left unmatched. Per germline, CDR1 LNHDA and CDR2 SQIVND (reference sequence). CDR3 size: 20 residues. CDR3 DNA: TGTGCCAGTAGTATAAGGAAGTTATTAGCGGGGGCCAGCTCCTACAATGAGCAGTTCTTC. It translates to CASSIRKLLAGASSYNEQFF.

This clonotype was found many times. The CDR3 DNA is TGTGCCAGCAGCCTCCTTACCACAGATACGCAGTATTTT. Encoded protein: CASSLLTTDTQYF. V usage is TRBV7-2 and J usage is TRBJ2-3; D is ambiguous. The V end lost 5 bases, the J end lost 2 bases, and 8 bases lay between the germline ends. The CDR3 spans 13 residues. The V gene's germline CDR1 is SGHTA and CDR2 FQGNSA.

With regard to this clonotype: A much larger clone differs from this one at a single base, so this may be a read error. The chain is built from TRBV7-9 and TRBJ1-2; TRBD1 might be the D (5 bases). CDR3 length: 14 residues. The germline V and J ends were trimmed by 5 bases and 6 bases, with 16 bases remaining between them. CDR1 is SEHNR and CDR2 is FQNEAQ in the germline V gene (reference sequence). CDR3 in amino acids: CASSRRRESNGYTF. DNA for the CDR3: TGTGCCAGCAGCCGTCGCAGGGAATCAAATGGCTACACCTTC.

Many counts were recorded for this clonotype. The rearrangement links TRBV28 to TRBJ2-4, with 11 bases lining up with TRBD1. With V trimmed by 3 bases and J by 0 bases, 4 bases remained unmatched. CDR1 MDHEN and CDR2 SYDVKM come from the germline V gene. The CDR3 contains 17 residues. CDR3 bases: TGTGCCAGCAGTTTGGACAGGGGGCGGGTAGCCAAAAACATTCAGTACTTC. This codes for CASSLDRGRVAKNIQYF.

This clonotype was observed many times. The V call is TRBV7-8, the J call TRBJ1-5; D is uncertain. CDR3 length: 15 amino acids. Trimming shortened V by 2 bases and J by 3 bases, and 11 bases separated the two germline ends. Germline lookup yields CDR1 SGHVS and CDR2 FQNEAQ. This CDR3 is CASSLLGVDNQPQHF. In DNA, the CDR3 is TGTGCCAGCAGCTTACTCGGAGTTGACAATCAGCCCCAGCATTTT.

There are many counts of this clonotype. This chain connects TRBV20-1 to TRBJ2-2, with D unclear. The CDR3 spans 13 residues. CDR1 is DFQATT, CDR2 SNEGSKA, per germline (reference sequence). Trimming took 1 base from V and 3 from J, leaving 6 bases between them. CDR3 sequence: CSARAQYTGELFF. The CDR3 bases are TGCAGTGCTAGAGCTCAGTACACCGGGGAGCTGTTTTTT.

Ten or more counts support this clonotype. One base away lies a much larger clone, so this may be a sequencing read error. The rearrangement links TRBV11-2 to TRBJ1-1; weak D call: TRBD1 (5 bases). The germline V gene encodes CDR1 SGHAT and CDR2 FQNNGV. The ends were cut back, 0 bases at V and 4 bases at J, with 15 bases in the middle. There are 16 residues in the CDR3. For the CDR3, the DNA is TGTGCCAGCAGCTTAGATGGGGGGACGCCGGTCACTGAAGCTTTCTTT. This gives the protein CASSLDGGTPVTEAFF.

There are a few counts of this clonotype. The chain is built from TRBV24-1 and TRBJ2-1, with D unresolved. The CDR3 loop spans 13 amino acids. V lost 9 bases to trimming and J lost 2 bases, with 10 bases between them. The germline V gene encodes CDR1 KGHDR and CDR2 SFDVKD. The CDR3 sequence is CATEGNPYNEQFF. For the CDR3, the DNA is TGTGCCACCGAAGGGAACCCCTACAATGAGCAGTTCTTC.

At least ten counts were recorded for this clonotype. V usage is TRBV2 and J usage is TRBJ1-4, with a possible D match to TRBD1 (5 bases). V lost 6 bases and J 6 bases, leaving 14 bases between the germline ends. Germline V lookup: CDR1 SNHLY, CDR2 FYNNEI. The CDR3 has 14 residues. The DNA of the CDR3 is TGTGCCAGCAGGGGGGGGAGGATAGATGAAAAACTGTTTTTT. Its protein is CASRGGRIDEKLFF. Filled out from reference TRBV2 and TRBJ1-4, the complete variable domain reads EPEVTQTPSHQVTQMGQEVILRCVPISNHLYFYWYRQILGQKVEFLVSFYNNEISEKSEIFDDQFSVERPDGSNFTLKIRSTKLEDSAMYFCASRGGRIDEKLFFGSGTQLSVL.

This clonotype has a count of ten or more. The chain employs TRBV5-6 and TRBJ2-1; TRBD2 might be the D (5 bases). This CDR3 contains 14 residues. Trimming removed 4 bases at V and 7 bases at J, with 15 bases between. Germline V gene lookup returns CDR1 SGHDT and CDR2 YYEEEE. The CDR3 here is CASSPMRGWNEQFF. The CDR3 DNA reads as TGTGCCAGCAGCCCCATGCGAGGGTGGAATGAGCAGTTCTTC.

The V call is TRBV5-4, the J call TRBJ2-1; possibly TRBD2 for D (7 bases). The CDR3 has 16 residues. The germline gives CDR1 SGHNT, CDR2 YYREEE (reference sequence). The V end lost 4 bases, the J end lost 4 bases, and 18 bases lay between the germline ends. DNA of the CDR3: TGTGCCAGCAGCAGGGGGGGGCCTCGGAATTACAATGAGCAGTTCTTC. This codes for CASSRGGPRNYNEQFF.

This clonotype was counted ten times or more. The chain carries TRBV10-2 and TRBJ1-5; D might be TRBD1 (6 bases). Germline V gene lookup returns CDR1 WSHSY and CDR2 SAAADI. V lost 6 bases and J 2 bases, leaving 20 bases between the germline ends. The CDR3 runs 17 residues. The CDR3 loop reads CASRGGRGGGGNQPQHF. CDR3 coding DNA: TGCGCCAGCAGAGGGGGAAGGGGAGGTGGTGGCAATCAGCCCCAGCATTTT.